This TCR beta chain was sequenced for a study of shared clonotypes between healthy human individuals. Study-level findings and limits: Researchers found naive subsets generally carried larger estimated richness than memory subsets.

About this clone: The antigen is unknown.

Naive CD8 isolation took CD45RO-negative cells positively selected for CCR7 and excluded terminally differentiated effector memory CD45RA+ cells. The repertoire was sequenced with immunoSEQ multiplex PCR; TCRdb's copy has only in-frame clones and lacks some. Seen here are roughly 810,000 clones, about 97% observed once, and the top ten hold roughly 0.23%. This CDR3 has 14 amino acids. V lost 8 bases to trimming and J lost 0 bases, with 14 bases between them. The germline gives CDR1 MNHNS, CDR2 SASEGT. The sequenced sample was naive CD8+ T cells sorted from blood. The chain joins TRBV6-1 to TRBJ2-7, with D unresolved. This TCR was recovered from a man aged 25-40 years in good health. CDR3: CASVYGSSSYEQYF. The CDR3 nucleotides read TGTGCCAGCGTTTACGGCTCAAGCTCCTACGAGCAGTACTTC.